Many counts were recorded for the clone carrying this T cell receptor (beta chain). This sample stems from a study of CD8+CD57+ T cells in acquired aplastic anemia. As for the study in general: Each DNA sample taken from sorted CD4+ and CD8+ cells came to 3 to 4 ug on average.

CDR3 and TCR beta VDJ profiling relied on a genomic DNA template. One entry per CDR3 protein results from TCRdb running MiXCR on the reads. This sample has roughly 160,000 distinct CDR3 sequences, with roughly 43% found just once. Patients sequenced had flow cytometry evidence of CD8+CD57+ cell expansion. This clonotype was obtained from a human donor with aplastic anemia. Sample: sorted CD4+, CD8+, or CD8+CD57+ T cells (not recorded which) from PBMCs.

Written as DNA, the CDR3 is TGTGCCAGCAGTTCCCGGGACAACCGGTTAAGCGGGCCCACGGGCGAGCAGTTCTTC. Translation gives CASSSRDNRLSGPTGEQFF. This chain links TRBV7-1 with TRBJ2-1, with D perhaps matching TRBD1 or TRBD2 (6 bases each). TRBV7-1 is an ORF; its function is uncertain. Trimming removed 6 bases from V and 10 bases from J, with 34 bases in between. CDR3 length: 19 residues.